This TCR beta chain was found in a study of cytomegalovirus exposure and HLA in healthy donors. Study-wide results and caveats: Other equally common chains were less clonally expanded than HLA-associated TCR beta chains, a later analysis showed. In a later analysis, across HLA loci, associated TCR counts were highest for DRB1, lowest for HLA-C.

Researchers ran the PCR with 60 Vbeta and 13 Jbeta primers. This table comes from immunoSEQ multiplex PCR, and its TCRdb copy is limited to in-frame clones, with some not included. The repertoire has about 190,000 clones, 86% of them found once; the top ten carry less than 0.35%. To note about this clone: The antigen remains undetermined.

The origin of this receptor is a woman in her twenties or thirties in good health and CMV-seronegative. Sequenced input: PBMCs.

The CDR3 DNA follows: TGTGCCAGCAGCATAATCAGGGGAGAGGGTGAGCAGTTCTTC. Translating it yields CASSIIRGEGEQFF. The chain has TRBV11-2 and TRBJ2-1; the D gene is possibly TRBD1 (6 bases). V was cut by 5 bases and J by 9 bases, with 17 bases left in between. The CDR3 covers 14 residues. Germline loops: CDR1 SGHAT, CDR2 FQNNGV.